This T cell receptor beta chain was found in a study of T-cell reconstitution after alpha-beta-depleted transplantation in children. Findings and caveats of the study: Several hundred expanded graft clones reportedly supplied alpha-beta T cells about two months after transplant. For some patients, TCRbeta diversity was high at day 60 because of recipient T cells and thymic progenitors that survived. T-cell counts and diversity were attributed mostly to newly produced T cells one year after transplant.

CDR1 is MNHEY, CDR2 SVGEGT, per germline. CDR3 length equals 16 residues. With 6 bases clipped from V and 6 bases from J, the junction kept 15 bases outside the gene matches. About this clonotype: Its antigen is currently unknown.

Unique molecular identifiers were built into the TCRbeta library. In TCRdb, the PCR reads were re-called with MiXCR into one record per CDR3 protein. The repertoire has 780,000 or so distinct CDR3 sequences, roughly 16% of them found once; the top ten carry roughly 4.8%. This clonotype originated in a male patient younger than 18 who had a stem cell transplant for acute lymphoblastic leukemia, so the T cells may come from the graft donor. The sample was PBMCs, mostly from graft donor cells, taken 360 days after TCRalphabeta/CD19-depleted stem cell transplant. V usage is TRBV6-2 or TRBV6-3 and J usage is TRBJ2-7, with 9 bases lining up with TRBD2. CDR3 DNA sequence: TGTGCCAGCAGCCCTTCCAAGTGGCGGGAGGGCCGCGAGCAGTACTTC. Translating gives CASSPSKWREGREQYF.